The 3 T cell receptor beta chains below come from one sample, sequenced in a study of cytomegalovirus exposure and HLA in healthy donors. Researchers ran the PCR with 60 Vbeta and 13 Jbeta primers. The assay was immunoSEQ multiplex PCR, and TCRdb's table has in-frame clones only and misses some. The sample contains over 95,000 clones, around 77% of which appear only once. The sample comprised PBMCs. These receptor sequences come from a man aged 40-49 years in good health and CMV-seronegative.

The rearrangement uses TRBV7-6 and TRBJ2-3, with 9 bases fitting TRBD2. V lost 5 bases, J lost 0 bases, and 6 bases stayed unmatched. Germline V gene lookup returns CDR1 SGHVS and CDR2 FNYEAQ. The CDR3 contains 16 residues. CDR3 protein: CASSPTSGGSTDTQYF. CDR3 nucleotide sequence: TGTGCCAGCAGCCCGACGAGCGGGGGGAGCACAGATACGCAGTATTTT.

The CDR3 protein is CASSPGLAGDPYNEQFF. The CDR3 DNA follows: TGTGCCAGCAGCCCGGGACTAGCGGGAGATCCCTACAATGAGCAGTTCTTC. V is TRBV4-2 and J is TRBJ2-1, with 14 bases that match TRBD2. The CDR3 length is 17 residues. J gave up 2 bases and V 4 bases, and 4 bases lay outside the gene matches. CDR1 and CDR2 (germline): LGHNA, YNFKEQ.

The V call is TRBV6-5, the J call TRBJ1-2; 8 bases fit TRBD1. V shed 0 bases and J 4 bases; nucleotides not matched to a gene: 4. Germline loops: CDR1 MNHEY, CDR2 SVGAGI. CDR3 size: 15 residues. CDR3 in DNA: TGTGCCAGCAGTTACTCGGTGACAGGGGCCTATGGCTACACCTTC. Encoded protein: CASSYSVTGAYGYTF.